This is a list of T cell receptor beta chains from one sample in a study of blood T cell repertoires in COVID-19. TCRdb's copy holds only in-frame clones and misses some; the assay was immunoSEQ multiplex PCR. This repertoire shows over 85,000 clones, 75% to 90% found once; its top ten account for 4% to 5.5%. The sequenced material came from peripheral blood. Receptor source: a woman aged 45-65 years with COVID-19, enrolled during active disease. CDR3s include the opening cysteine and the closing phenylalanine or tryptophan.

CASSLVGGNTEAFF | TRBV5-5 | 14
CASSPMGATYEQYF | TRBV11-2 | 14
CASSTDTARGELFF | TRBV5-1 | 14
CASSLTSGGPGANVLTF | TRBV7-9 | 17
CASSLGGQGDIIPDSPLHF | TRBV28 | 19
CSVSGGSNEQYF | TRBV29-1 | 12
CASSFGSDTEAFF | TRBV27 | 13
CASSTQLAGGSDTQYF | TRBV7-2 | 16
CASSRAGGNNYGYTF | TRBV5-1 | 15
CASSYPAGGVGTQYF | TRBV6-2/TRBV6-3 | 15
CASSRTEYSNQPQHF | TRBV7-6 | 15
CASSHDRGLYNSPLHF | TRBV14 | 16
CASSPLEIPTEAFF | TRBV18 | 14
CASSYSSQGLYNEQFF | TRBV6-5 | 16
CASSLTGSNQPQHF | TRBV27 | 14
CASSEGVRGSGANVLTF | TRBV25-1 | 17
CASSYRRGRAYEQYF | TRBV6-5 | 15